The 13 T cell receptor beta chains in this list originate from one sample, sequenced in a study of tumor-infiltrating lymphocytes in primary liver carcinoma. Unsorted whole blood supplied the blood RNA, and germline DNA was isolated too. Using a constant-region primer together with ProtoScript II reverse transcriptase, TCR beta cDNA was made from 500 to 650 ng of total RNA. Employing slightly modified ARM-PCR, three nested multiplex PCR rounds were run, and these gave rise to the TCR beta libraries. Both of the initial two PCR rounds ran for 10 cycles and employed TRBV1-TRBV30 forward primers alongside a C-beta reverse primer. TCRdb redid the calling of the multiplex PCR reads with MiXCR, one entry per CDR3 protein. The repertoire holds almost 200,000 distinct CDR3 sequences, with less than 70% as singletons. Sequences were obtained from peripheral blood. The source is a woman between 55 and 75 years old with primary liver carcinoma and hepatitis B virus infection.

Many counts were recorded for this clonotype. The CDR3 coding sequence is TGTGCCATCAGTGAGTCACCGGGACAGGGGAAAACCTACGAGCAGTACTTC. This sequence encodes CAISESPGQGKTYEQYF. This chain connects TRBV10-3 to TRBJ2-7; 10 bases are a match to TRBD1. Germline lookup yields CDR1 ENHRY and CDR2 SYGVKD. After removal of 0 bases from V and 2 bases from J, the junction contained 7 bases not matched to a gene. This CDR3 region has 17 residues.

Worth noting for this clonotype: This may stem from a read error, because a much larger clone lies one nucleotide away. The chain is built from TRBV6-5 and TRBJ2-2; D remains unclear. CDR3 length equals 14 residues. The germline CDR1 and CDR2 sequences are MNHEY and SVGAGI. CDR3 coding DNA: TGTGCCAACAGTTACCCCTCTAACACCGGGGAGCTGTTTTTT. Translating gives CANSYPSNTGELFF.

This clonotype was observed many times. The gene calls are TRBV6-5 and TRBJ1-1, with D tentatively TRBD1 (6 bases). CDR3 length: 13 residues. Germline-derived CDR1 and CDR2 are MNHEY and SVGAGI. V was pared by 6 bases and J by 5 bases, with 13 bases between. The CDR3 coding sequence is TGTGCCAGCAGGAGGGGGGTAAGGACTGAAGCTTTCTTT. This translates into CASRRGVRTEAFF.

As to this clonotype: The missing conserved phenylalanine or tryptophan at the end of this CDR3 makes a read error likely. This chain connects TRBV4-1 to TRBJ2-7; D may be TRBD2 (5 bases). CDR3 length: 13 residues. Trimming left V 7 bases short and J 2 bases short, with 12 bases between. Germline V gives CDR1 MGHRA, CDR2 YSYEKL. The CDR3 sequence is CASNLSGTYEQYS. The DNA for the CDR3 is TGCGCCAGCAACTTGTCCGGGACCTACGAGCAGTACTCC.

This clonotype was observed a single time. Relative to the germline gene, one junction end is altered; a read error may explain this. The chain uses TRBV11-3 and TRBJ2-7; the D gene is possibly TRBD1 (5 bases). The CDR3 consists of 14 residues. Germline CDR1 SGHNT, CDR2 YENEEA. DNA for the CDR3: TGTGCCAGCAGCTCAACAGGATCTGCCTACGATCAGTACTTC. Its translation: CASSSTGSAYDQYF.

This clonotype was observed once. J is TRBJ1-2 and V is TRBV5-1, with unresolved D. The CDR3 consists of 13 residues. In germline, CDR1 is SGHRS, CDR2 YFSETQ. The V end was cut by 2 bases, the J end by 4 bases, with 9 bases between. The CDR3 is CASSLQRSYGYTF. CDR3 DNA: TGCGCCAGCAGCTTACAGCGGAGCTATGGCTACACCTTC. Together with reference TRBV5-1 and TRBJ1-2, the CDR3 gives the full variable domain: KAGVTQTPRYLIKTRGQQVTLSCSPISGHRSVSWYQQTPGQGLQFLFEYFSETQRNKGNFPGRFSGRQFSNSRSEMNVSTLELGDSALYLCASSLQRSYGYTFGSGTRLTVV.

The chain uses TRBV7-9 and TRBJ2-1; 8 bases map to TRBD1. Unmatched junction bases numbered 4, after V lost 5 bases and J lost 4 bases. The CDR3 loop spans 14 amino acids. Germline CDR1 is SEHNR and CDR2 is FQNEAQ (reference sequence). CDR3 amino acids: CASSIGQGYNEQFF. DNA for the CDR3: TGTGCCAGCAGCATAGGACAGGGTTACAATGAGCAGTTCTTC. Variable domain in full (rest from reference TRBV7-9 and TRBJ2-1): DTGVSQNPRHKITKRGQNVTFRCDPISEHNRLYWYRQTLGQGPEFLTYFQNEAQLEKSRLLSDRFSAERPKGSFSTLEIQRTEQGDSAMYLCASSIGQGYNEQFFGPGTRLTVL.

As to this clonotype: A read error may be the cause here, since a much bigger clone is one base away. The V call is TRBV12-3 or TRBV12-4, the J call TRBJ2-1, with 7 bases lining up with TRBD1. This CDR3 spans 15 amino acids. V lost 4 bases to trimming and J lost 8 bases; unmatched junction nucleotides: 11. The CDR3 bases are TGTGCCAGCAGTTCTTTGTCAGGGGGTCTGCATGAGCAGTTCTTC. Its translation is CASSSLSGGLHEQFF.

The chain carries TRBV2 and TRBJ2-3; 11 bases fit TRBD2. The J segment lost 5 bases and the V segment lost 5 bases, leaving 3 bases of the junction unmatched. The CDR3 spans 14 residues. Germline CDR1 reads SNHLY; CDR2 reads FYNNEI. The chain's CDR3 is CASSRSGREDTQYF. The CDR3 DNA reads TGTGCCAGCAGTCGTAGCGGGAGGGAAGATACGCAGTATTTT.

For this clonotype: An end of the junction differs from the germline gene, which may be a read error. The gene calls are TRBV5-1 and TRBJ1-2; D uncertain. From germline, CDR1 is SGHRS and CDR2 YFSETQ. The length of the CDR3 is 14 residues. CDR3 nucleotide sequence: TGTGCCAGCAGCCACGCCAGAGCTAACTATGGCTACACCTTC. This sequence encodes CASSHARANYGYTF.

Turning to this clonotype: An end of the junction does not agree with germline; a read error may underlie this. V is TRBV12-3 or TRBV12-4 and J is TRBJ2-7; no clear D gene. This CDR3 contains 15 residues. CDR3 amino acids: CASSFQSVPHYEQYF. The CDR3 DNA follows: TGTGCTAGCAGTTTCCAATCAGTGCCCCACTACGAGCAGTACTTC.

The chain employs TRBV7-2 and TRBJ2-7; D unclear. V gave up 5 bases and J gave up 1 base, with 6 bases separating them. The CDR3 is made up of 12 amino acids. In germline, CDR1 is SGHTA, CDR2 FQGNSA. This CDR3 reads CASSHRSYEQYF. As DNA, the CDR3 is TGTGCCAGCAGCCACCGTTCCTACGAGCAGTACTTC.

This clonotype was seen just once. A read error may account for a junction end that differs from germline. The chain couples TRBV6-2 or TRBV6-3 to TRBJ2-1; a possible D gene is TRBD1 (6 bases). The CDR3 runs to 13 residues. Looked up from germline, CDR1 is MNHEY and CDR2 is SVGEGT. In DNA, the CDR3 is TGTGCCAACAGGGTGACTGCAAATAATGAGCACTTCTTC. Translation gives CANRVTANNEHFF.